The T cell receptor beta chain under discussion was sequenced for a study of control samples from healthy donors and cancer patients (TCRdb year 2020). The library was obtained by the immunoSEQ multiplex PCR assay. The table comes from immuneACCESS by way of TCRdb, which keeps in-frame sequences with V and J called. Part of the clones is missing from these tables; in studies checked, under half for an unresolved V gene and the rest for unknown reasons. The sample contains nearly 200,000 clones, over 80% of them found a single time. 1.5% to 2% of the sample rests with the top ten. As to this clone: This clone's antigen is unknown. Base qualities are not at hand, and no much larger clone is one base apart.

Reading the germline V gene gives CDR1 LGHNT and CDR2 FRNRAP. For this chain, trimming is 2 bases at the V end and 0 bases at the J end, and the number of junction bases without a gene match is 17. The CDR3 goes from the cysteine to the phenylalanine over 20 residues. Only CDR3 DNA is held: 60 bases, read in frame from base 1. The receptor comes from a man aged 25-45 years in good health. The receptor chain draws on TRBV12-5 and TRBJ2-7, and TRBD1 matches 9 of the central bases. The material sequenced was blood. The DNA sequence is TGTGCTAGTGGTTTGCGGGCTACACCCTATCGGACAGGGGCCTCCTACGAGCAGTACTTC. Translated, this is CASGLRATPYRTGASYEQYF. Reference TRBV12-5 and TRBJ2-7 proteins supply the regions before and after the CDR3; the full variable domain is: DARVTQTPRHKVTEMGQEVTMRCQPILGHNTVFWYRQTMMQGLELLAYFRNRAPLDDSGMPKDRFSAEMPDATLATLKIQPSEPRDSAVYFCASGLRATPYRTGASYEQYFGPGTRLTVT.